This T cell receptor (beta chain) was retrieved from a study of molecular identifiers for immune sequencing clone quantification. Germline CDR1 and CDR2: LGHNA and YSLEER. CDR3 length: 14 residues. V lost 2 bases and J 3 bases, leaving 11 bases between the germline ends. There are many counts of this clonotype. TCRdb ran MiXCR on the PCR reads and lists one entry per CDR3 protein. The table lists hundreds of thousands of distinct CDR3 sequences, roughly 23% of them singletons, with about 0.84% in the top ten. The sequence came from a human donor in good health. Some libraries in this study had Jurkat cell RNA spiked in. Input material: naive CD8+ T cells from blood, with Jurkat cell RNA spiked in. Regarding subset: FACS-sorted CD8+CD4-CCR7+CD45RA+ naive T cells. V is TRBV4-3 and J is TRBJ2-7; D call uncertain. CDR3 coding DNA: TGCGCCAGCAGCCAATCGGGCGGTTACTACGAGCAGTACTTC. Amino acid sequence: CASSQSGGYYEQYF.